The clone carrying this TCR beta chain was found a few times. The method was immunoSEQ multiplex PCR; TCRdb's version includes in-frame clones alone and lacks a portion of them. The sample has over 200,000 clones; over 75% are singletons. This entry belongs to a study of control samples from healthy donors and cancer patients. The V gene end was trimmed by 4 bases and the J gene end by 3 bases; junction bases not matched to a gene: 5. The CDR3 is 16 amino acids. The germline V gene has CDR1 LNHDA and CDR2 SQIVND (reference sequence). The rearrangement uses TRBV19 and TRBJ2-1; TRBD2 matches 11 bases. What was sequenced was PBMCs. The TCR comes from an older woman with lung cancer. This CDR3 reads CASSTSGRPLYNEQFF. The CDR3 DNA follows: TGTGCCAGTAGTACTAGCGGGAGGCCGCTCTACAATGAGCAGTTCTTC.